The TCR beta chain under discussion was sequenced for a study of Graves' ophthalmopathy and Graves' hyperthyroidism. PBMCs stemmed from more than 9.5 ml of fresh peripheral blood. Scientists amplified the TCR beta CDR3 regions from RNA transcripts. Following a first-round RT-PCR that used HTBI primers, a second-round multiplex PCR was carried out. From the multiplex PCR reads, TCRdb called clonotypes with MiXCR, one entry per CDR3 protein. The table includes roughly 380,000 distinct CDR3 sequences, just over 15% detected once. Source material: peripheral blood. This clonotype originated in a woman aged 18-30 years with stable Graves' hyperthyroidism.

The chain's CDR3 is CASSPQTENTGELFF. In DNA form, the CDR3 reads TGTGCCAGCAGCCCCCAGACAGAGAACACCGGGGAGCTGTTTTTT. The rearrangement uses TRBV7-9 and TRBJ2-2, with D possibly being TRBD1 (5 bases). The V end lost 5 bases, the J end lost 1 base, and 11 bases lay between the germline ends. CDR1 and CDR2 from the germline V gene are SEHNR and FQNEAQ (reference sequence). This CDR3 comprises 15 residues.